The 28 T cell receptor beta chains below all came from one sample that was sequenced in a study of siplizumab effects on memory and regulatory T cells. Sequencing was performed with immunoSEQ multiplex PCR; in TCRdb, only in-frame clones are kept and a portion is missing. In the table there are more than 85,000 clones, about 90% of which are singletons. The sequencing sample was made of CD4+ T cells sorted from blood. All receptors derive from a human donor in good health.

The rearrangement uses TRBV2 and TRBJ2-1; D ambiguous. The CDR3 is 12 amino acids. V dropped 5 bases and J dropped 4 bases, with 6 bases sitting between them. Germline values: CDR1 SNHLY, CDR2 FYNNEI. The CDR3 DNA follows: TGTGCCAGCAGTCCCGAATACAATGAGCAGTTCTTC. As protein: CASSPEYNEQFF.

The rearrangement uses TRBV5-4 and TRBJ1-5; no firm D call. Germline CDR1 reads SGHNT; CDR2 reads YYREEE (reference sequence). The CDR3 loop spans 14 amino acids. The ends were cut back, 4 bases at V and 1 base at J, with 9 bases in the middle. CDR3: CASSVVGSNQPQHF. The CDR3 region has the DNA TGTGCCAGCAGCGTAGTCGGGAGCAATCAGCCCCAGCATTTT.

V and J are TRBV4-3 and TRBJ2-3; D might be TRBD2 (6 bases). The CDR3 is 15 amino acids. Trimming pared 0 bases from V and 2 bases from J, leaving 9 bases between. Germline-derived CDR1 and CDR2 are LGHNA and YSLEER. CDR3 DNA: TGCGCCAGCAGCCAAGACCCGCGGGACACAGATACGCAGTATTTT. It is translated as CASSQDPRDTDTQYF.

This chain links TRBV5-1 with TRBJ1-6, with TRBD1 identical over 8 bases. Germline CDR1 reads SGHRS; CDR2 reads YFSETQ. The V and J ends lost 4 bases and 10 bases, in that order; junction bases with no gene match: 7. The CDR3 is made up of 14 amino acids. The CDR3 protein is CASSPNRGYSPLHF. The DNA for the CDR3 is TGCGCCAGCAGCCCTAACAGGGGGTACTCACCCCTCCACTTT.

The chain links TRBV9 to TRBJ1-3; TRBD1 might be the D (5 bases). The V gene's germline CDR1 is SGDLS and CDR2 YYNGEE. The V end was cut by 0 bases, the J end by 2 bases, with 6 bases between. The CDR3 covers 14 residues. The CDR3 DNA reads TGTGCCAGCAGCGTAGGAGGGGCTGGAAACACCATATATTTT. Translating it yields CASSVGGAGNTIYF.

The rearrangement links TRBV7-3 to TRBJ1-2; 8 bases agree with TRBD1. The CDR3 runs 17 residues. Germline trimming cut 2 bases from V and 5 bases from J; bases unmatched to any gene: 13. CDR1 SGHTA and CDR2 FQGTGA come from the germline V gene. The CDR3 DNA reads as TGTGCCAGCAGCTTAGTTGGGACAGGCCTTTTTCTGTATGGCTACACCTTC. The encoded protein is CASSLVGTGLFLYGYTF.

J is TRBJ1-5 and V is TRBV6-1, with 7 bases matching TRBD1. The V segment lost 1 base and the J segment 6 bases; nucleotides outside the gene matches: 6. The length of the CDR3 is 15 residues. Germline V CDR1 and CDR2: MNHNS, SASEGT. CDR3: CASSEEWAGGQPQHF. DNA for the CDR3: TGTGCCAGCAGTGAAGAATGGGCAGGGGGTCAGCCCCAGCATTTT.

This chain connects TRBV28 to TRBJ1-3; the D is unclear. In germline, CDR1 is MDHEN, CDR2 SYDVKM. The CDR3 runs to 14 residues. Trimming removed 5 bases at V and 9 bases at J, with 17 bases between. CDR3 in amino acids: CASSVPGRSSTIYF. CDR3 DNA sequence: TGTGCCAGCAGTGTCCCGGGCAGAAGTAGCACCATATATTTT.

The rearrangement uses TRBV29-1 and TRBJ2-3; the D gene is possibly TRBD2 (7 bases). CDR3 length equals 13 residues. Germline CDR1 SQVTM, CDR2 ANQGSEA. V shed 7 bases and J shed 5 bases, with 16 bases lying between them. Here the CDR3 reads CSAVRGAVDTQYF. Written as DNA, the CDR3 is TGCAGCGCGGTTCGGGGGGCTGTAGATACGCAGTATTTT.

This clone has just one count. The chain employs TRBV7-8 and TRBJ2-5; D possibly corresponds to TRBD2 (5 bases). The CDR3 has 14 amino acids. From germline, CDR1 is SGHVS and CDR2 FQNEAQ. V lost 5 bases, J lost 9 bases, and 19 bases lay in between. The CDR3 reads CASSRPQVQAAQYF. The CDR3 DNA is TGTGCCAGCAGCCGTCCCCAGGTTCAAGCGGCCCAGTACTTC.

This chain connects TRBV4-1 to TRBJ2-5; no reliable D call. This CDR3 has 15 residues. The germline V gene has CDR1 MGHRA and CDR2 YSYEKL. Trimming cost V 4 bases and J 5 bases, with 17 bases left between them. The CDR3 nucleotides read TGCGCCAGCAGCCCCACCACCGGGTATGGGGAGACCCAGTACTTC. Residues: CASSPTTGYGETQYF.

J is TRBJ2-7 and V is TRBV2, with D possibly matching TRBD2 (6 bases). V was cut by 4 bases and J by 6 bases, with 13 bases left in between. Germline CDR1 and CDR2: SNHLY and FYNNEI. CDR3 length: 13 residues. The CDR3 nucleotides are TGTGCCAGCAGTGTGGTCGGGGGAGGCGAGCAGTACTTC. Protein product: CASSVVGGGEQYF.

The chain recombines TRBV11-3 with TRBJ1-2, with a possible D match to TRBD1 (5 bases). The CDR3 is 15 amino acids. Deletions cut 3 bases from V and 5 bases from J, with 16 bases between. From germline, CDR1 is SGHNT and CDR2 YENEEA. Here the CDR3 reads CASSFGARAVYGYTF. CDR3 sequence (DNA): TGTGCCAGCAGCTTTGGAGCCAGGGCTGTATATGGCTACACCTTC.

V gene TRBV28 combines with J gene TRBJ2-4; D uncertain. CDR3 length equals 16 residues. Trimming shortened V by 1 base and J by 0 bases, and 10 bases separated the two germline ends. The V gene's germline CDR1 is MDHEN and CDR2 SYDVKM. DNA of the CDR3: TGTGCCAGCAGTTTATTAGGCAACCTAGCCAAAAACATTCAGTACTTC. It codes for CASSLLGNLAKNIQYF. Complete variable domain (other parts from reference TRBV28 and TRBJ2-4): DVKVTQSSRYLVKRTGEKVFLECVQDMDHENMFWYRQDPGLGLRLIYFSYDVKMKEKGDIPEGYSVSREKKERFSLILESASTNQTSMYLCASSLLGNLAKNIQYFGAGTRLSVL.

The chain links TRBV30 to TRBJ2-7; maybe TRBD1 (5 bases). Trimming removed 2 bases at V and 0 bases at J, with 17 bases between. Germline V gene data show CDR1 as GTSNPN and CDR2 as SVGIG (reference sequence). The CDR3 has 16 residues. For the CDR3, the DNA is TGTGCCTGGAGTTTCCCTTTCGACAGCCCCTCCTACGAGCAGTACTTC. Protein sequence: CAWSFPFDSPSYEQYF.

The gene calls are TRBV14 and TRBJ2-1, with a possible D match to TRBD2 (6 bases). The CDR3 runs to 12 residues. Germline V CDR1 and CDR2: SGHDN, FVKESK. V lost 3 bases, J lost 8 bases, and 8 bases lay in between. The CDR3 sequence is CASSHPGDEQFF. DNA for the CDR3: TGTGCCAGCAGCCACCCGGGAGATGAGCAGTTCTTC. Based on the CDR3 plus reference TRBV14 and TRBJ2-1, the full variable domain is EAGVTQFPSHSVIEKGQTVTLRCDPISGHDNLYWYRRVMGKEIKFLLHFVKESKQDESGMPNNRFLAERTGGTYSTLKVQPAELEDSGVYFCASSHPGDEQFFGPGTRLTVL.

The genes are TRBV9 and TRBJ2-4; tentatively, D is TRBD1 or TRBD2 (6 bases each). V was clipped by 2 bases and J by 8 bases, with 14 bases between them. The CDR3 covers 14 residues. Germline V gives CDR1 SGDLS, CDR2 YYNGEE. The CDR3 DNA reads TGTGCCAGCAGCGTCGGGCCCGGGGGCGACATTCAGTACTTC. It encodes CASSVGPGGDIQYF.

Only one count was recorded for this clone. This rearrangement joins TRBV6-5 to TRBJ1-6; 7 positions match TRBD1. The germline V gene encodes CDR1 MNHEY and CDR2 SVGAGI. The CDR3 is made up of 14 amino acids. Unmatched junction bases numbered 5, after V lost 5 bases and J lost 7 bases. CDR3 bases: TGTGCCAGCAGTCGCCGGGACAGAAATTCACCCCTCCACTTT. Translation: CASSRRDRNSPLHF.

This clone was detected once. Written as DNA, the CDR3 is TGTGCCAGCAGCTTGGCAGGGGGGTACTACGAGCAGTACTTC. Encoded protein: CASSLAGGYYEQYF. This sequence joins TRBV5-6 and TRBJ2-7; the D gene is possibly TRBD1 (7 bases). From germline, CDR1 is SGHDT and CDR2 YYEEEE. With 0 bases removed from V and 3 bases from J, the gap between germline ends came to 10 bases. The CDR3 covers 14 residues.

The chain has TRBV5-6 and TRBJ2-1; TRBD2 aligns across 7 bases. Trimming at V came to 4 bases and at J to 8 bases, leaving 6 bases not matched to a gene. CDR3 length: 13 residues. Germline V gene sequence: CDR1 SGHDT, CDR2 YYEEEE. The CDR3 nucleotides are TGTGCCAGCAGCCTCGGACTAGTTGATGAGCAGTTCTTC. Its translation is CASSLGLVDEQFF.

This rearrangement joins TRBV5-1 to TRBJ1-1, with TRBD1 matching 8 bases. CDR1 and CDR2 (germline): SGHRS, YFSETQ. The V gene end was trimmed by 4 bases and the J gene end by 0 bases; junction bases not matched to a gene: 17. This CDR3 has 19 residues. In DNA form, the CDR3 reads TGCGCCAGCAGCCTAGGGGTTCAGGGGACAGGTCCTTTGAACACTGAAGCTTTCTTT. Residues: CASSLGVQGTGPLNTEAFF.

This chain joins TRBV5-1 and TRBJ2-3; 8 nucleotides agree with TRBD1. CDR1 is SGHRS and CDR2 is YFSETQ in the germline V gene. CDR3 length: 14 residues. The junction had 2 bases not matched to a gene; V was cut back by 2 bases and J by 3 bases. The DNA of the CDR3 is TGCGCCAGCAGCTTCGGGACAGGTACAGATACGCAGTATTTT. The encoded protein is CASSFGTGTDTQYF.

V gene TRBV30 combines with J gene TRBJ1-3, with D unclear. The CDR3 is 13 residues long. Germline CDR1 is GTSNPN and CDR2 is SVGIG (reference sequence). The V end was cut by 4 bases, the J end by 0 bases, with 7 bases between. CDR3 nucleotides: TGTGCCTGGACGGGGTTCTCTGGAAACACCATATATTTT. Its protein is CAWTGFSGNTIYF.

This clone has just one count. V gene TRBV30 combines with J gene TRBJ1-1; possible D gene TRBD1, 5 bases. Deletions cut 3 bases from V and 7 bases from J, with 15 bases between. From germline, CDR1 is GTSNPN and CDR2 SVGIG (reference sequence). The CDR3 has 13 amino acids. The CDR3 here is CAWRRGANYEAFF. The CDR3 nucleotides read TGTGCCTGGAGAAGAGGGGCCAATTATGAAGCTTTCTTT.

Concerning this clone itself: A junction end diverges from the germline sequence, so it may reflect a read error. The chain carries TRBV7-7 and TRBJ2-3; D call uncertain. The CDR3 has 15 amino acids. Germline values: CDR1 SSHAT, CDR2 FNYEAQ (reference sequence). CDR3 nucleotides: TGTGCTAGCAGCTTAGATCCGACTAGCACAGATACGCAGTATTTT. It translates to CASSLDPTSTDTQYF.

The V and J genes are TRBV5-6 and TRBJ2-2; 7 bases agree with TRBD2. CDR1 SGHDT and CDR2 YYEEEE come from the germline V gene. The J segment lost 3 bases and the V segment lost 1 base, leaving 3 bases of the junction unmatched. This CDR3 is 15 amino acids long. CDR3 amino acids: CASSLLTSDTGELFF. The CDR3 nucleotides are TGTGCCAGCAGCTTGTTAACTAGCGACACCGGGGAGCTGTTTTTT.

The chain couples TRBV19 to TRBJ2-7; 12 nucleotides match TRBD2. Germline V gene lookup returns CDR1 LNHDA and CDR2 SQIVND (reference sequence). There are 17 residues in the CDR3. Trimming removed 2 bases from V and 2 bases from J; junction bases left unmatched: 7. The CDR3 here is CASSITGLAGRTYEQYF. The CDR3 coding sequence is TGTGCCAGTAGTATAACTGGACTAGCGGGAAGGACCTACGAGCAGTACTTC.

The chain uses TRBV19 and TRBJ1-6, with TRBD1 matching over 9 bases. The germline gives CDR1 LNHDA, CDR2 SQIVND (reference sequence). The junction had 6 bases not matched to a gene; V was cut back by 8 bases and J by 7 bases. The CDR3 is made up of 14 amino acids. The CDR3 region has the DNA TGTGCCAGTTCCGGGACAGGGAACAATTCACCCCTCCACTTT. It yields the protein CASSGTGNNSPLHF.